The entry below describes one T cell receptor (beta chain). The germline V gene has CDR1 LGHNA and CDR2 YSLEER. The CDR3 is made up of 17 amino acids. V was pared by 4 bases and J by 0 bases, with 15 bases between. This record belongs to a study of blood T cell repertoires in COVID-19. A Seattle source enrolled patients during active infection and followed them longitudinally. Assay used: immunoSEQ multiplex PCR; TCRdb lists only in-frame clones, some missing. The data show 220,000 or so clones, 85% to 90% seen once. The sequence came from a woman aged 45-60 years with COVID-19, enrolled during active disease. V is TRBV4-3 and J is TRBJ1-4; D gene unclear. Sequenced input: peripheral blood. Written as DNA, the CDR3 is TGCGCCAGCAGCCTGGAGGGAGGCGTAACAACTAATGAAAAACTGTTTTTT. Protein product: CASSLEGGVTTNEKLFF.